This TCR beta chain was observed in a study of beta chain features in type 1 diabetes. The CDR3 is 14 amino acids. Germline trimming cut 6 bases from V and 4 bases from J; bases unmatched to any gene: 8. Germline loops: CDR1 SQVTM, CDR2 ANQGSEA. Investigators reverse transcribed all isolated RNA, so they sequenced expressed TCRB transcripts. The assay was immunoSEQ multiplex PCR, and TCRdb's table has in-frame clones only and misses some. Of 350,000 to 400,000 clones listed, more than 13% are singletons. This clone was detected only a few times. Sequenced sample: naive CD4+ T cells from blood. The V call is TRBV29-1, the J call TRBJ2-3; 9 bases align to TRBD2. This TCR came from a woman aged 18-29 years in good health. CDR3 in amino acids: CSVLRGLAADTQYF. CDR3 nucleotides: TGCAGCGTCCTTAGGGGACTAGCTGCAGATACGCAGTATTTT.